The entry below describes one T cell receptor beta chain. This entry belongs to a study of shared clonotypes between healthy human individuals. Clones were sequenced by immunoSEQ multiplex PCR, and TCRdb holds only the in-frame ones, with some missing. In the table there are fewer than 1.6 million clones, approximately 98.5% of which are singletons. CDR1 and CDR2 (germline): LNHNV, YYDKDF (reference sequence). This CDR3 comprises 16 residues. V shed 1 base, J shed 4 bases, and the junction held 5 bases outside the gene matches. This clonotype was obtained from a young man in good health. The chain links TRBV15 to TRBJ2-1; the match to TRBD2 covers 9 bases. Sequencing was performed on naive CD4+ T cells sorted from blood. As to subset: CD45RA+ positively selected. The DNA of the CDR3 is TGTGCCACCAGCAGAGCTCGCGGGAGGGGGTACAATGAGCAGTTCTTC. Its protein is CATSRARGRGYNEQFF. Full variable domain (outside the CDR3, taken from reference TRBV15 and TRBJ2-1): DAMVIQNPRYQVTQFGKPVTLSCSQTLNHNVMYWYQQKSSQAPKLLFHYYDKDFNNEADTPDNFQSRRPNTSFCFLDIRSPGLGDTAMYLCATSRARGRGYNEQFFGPGTRLTVL.